The present T cell receptor beta chain was sequenced within a study of blood T cell repertoires in COVID-19. Data came from immunoSEQ multiplex PCR; TCRdb stores just in-frame clones and leaves some out. Of about 260,000 clones listed, around 87% are singletons. V lost 4 bases, J lost 0 bases, and 3 bases stayed unmatched. CDR3 length: 15 residues. Germline lookup yields CDR1 SGHRS and CDR2 YFSETQ. The sequence came from a woman in her forties who had recovered from COVID-19. The sequenced material came from peripheral blood. V gene TRBV5-1 combines with J gene TRBJ1-4, with 7 bases fitting TRBD1. The CDR3 sequence is CASSPDRATNEKLFF. The CDR3 nucleotides are TGCGCCAGCAGCCCCGACAGGGCAACTAATGAAAAACTGTTTTTT. Filled out from reference TRBV5-1 and TRBJ1-4, the complete variable domain reads KAGVTQTPRYLIKTRGQQVTLSCSPISGHRSVSWYQQTPGQGLQFLFEYFSETQRNKGNFPGRFSGRQFSNSRSEMNVSTLELGDSALYLCASSPDRATNEKLFFGSGTQLSVL.